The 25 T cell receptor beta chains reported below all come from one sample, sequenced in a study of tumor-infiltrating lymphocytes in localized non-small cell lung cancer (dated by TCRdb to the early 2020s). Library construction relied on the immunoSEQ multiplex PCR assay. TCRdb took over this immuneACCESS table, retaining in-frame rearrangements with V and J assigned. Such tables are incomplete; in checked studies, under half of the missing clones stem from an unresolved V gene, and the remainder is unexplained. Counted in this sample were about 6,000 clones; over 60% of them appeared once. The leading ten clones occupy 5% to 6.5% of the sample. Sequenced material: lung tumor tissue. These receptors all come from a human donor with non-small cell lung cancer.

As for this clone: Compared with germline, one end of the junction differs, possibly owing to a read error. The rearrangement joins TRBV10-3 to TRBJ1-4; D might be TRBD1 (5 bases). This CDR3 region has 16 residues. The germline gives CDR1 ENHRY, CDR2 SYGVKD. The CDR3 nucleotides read TGTGCCAGCAGTGAAGCGCTGGGGGTTCTGGGAGAAAAACTGTTTTTT. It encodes CASSEALGVLGEKLFF.

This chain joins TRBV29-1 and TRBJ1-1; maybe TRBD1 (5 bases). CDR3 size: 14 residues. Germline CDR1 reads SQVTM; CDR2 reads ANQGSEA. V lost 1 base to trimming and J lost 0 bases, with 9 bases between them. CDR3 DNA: TGCAGCGTTGAAGCCCTGGGGGTGAACACTGAAGCTTTCTTT. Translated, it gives CSVEALGVNTEAFF.

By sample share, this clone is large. CDR3 bases: TGTGCCAGCAGTTTGGGGGACGTTGGATACGAGCAGTACTTC. It yields the protein CASSLGDVGYEQYF. The gene calls are TRBV27 and TRBJ2-7; perhaps D is TRBD1 or TRBD2 (5 bases each). Germline CDR1 and CDR2: MNHEY and SMNVEV (reference sequence). There are 14 residues in the CDR3. V was shortened by 3 bases and J by 4 bases, with 13 bases between the two germline ends.

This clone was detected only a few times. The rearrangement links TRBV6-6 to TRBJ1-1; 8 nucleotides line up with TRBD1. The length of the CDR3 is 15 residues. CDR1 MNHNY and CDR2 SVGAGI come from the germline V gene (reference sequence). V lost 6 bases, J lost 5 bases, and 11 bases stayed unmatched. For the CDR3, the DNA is TGTGCCAGCAGCTCCCTTGACCAGGGGGCAACTGAAGCTTTCTTT. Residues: CASSSLDQGATEAFF.

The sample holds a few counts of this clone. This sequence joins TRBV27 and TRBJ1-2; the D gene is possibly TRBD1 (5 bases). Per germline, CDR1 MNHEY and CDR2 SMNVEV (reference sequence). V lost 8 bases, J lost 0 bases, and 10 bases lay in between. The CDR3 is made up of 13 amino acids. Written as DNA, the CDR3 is TGTGCCAGCCCAGGGCCCTCTAACTATGGCTACACCTTC. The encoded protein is CASPGPSNYGYTF.

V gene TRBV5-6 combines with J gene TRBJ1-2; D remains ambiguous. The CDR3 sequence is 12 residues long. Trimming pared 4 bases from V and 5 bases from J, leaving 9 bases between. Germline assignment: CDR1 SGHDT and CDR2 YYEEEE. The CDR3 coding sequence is TGTGCCAGCAGCAGCTCAGAATATGGCTACACCTTC. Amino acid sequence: CASSSSEYGYTF.

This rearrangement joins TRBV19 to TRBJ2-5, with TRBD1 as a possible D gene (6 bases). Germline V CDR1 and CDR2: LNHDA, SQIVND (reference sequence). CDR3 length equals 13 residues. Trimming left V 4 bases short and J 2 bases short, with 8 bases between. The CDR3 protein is CASSTRGQETQYF. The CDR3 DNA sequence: TGTGCCAGTAGTACTAGGGGGCAAGAGACCCAGTACTTC. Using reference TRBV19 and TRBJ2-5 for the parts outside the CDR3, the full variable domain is DGGITQSPKYLFRKEGQNVTLSCEQNLNHDAMYWYRQDPGQGLRLIYYSQIVNDFQKGDIAEGYSVSREKKESFPLTVTSAQKNPTAFYLCASSTRGQETQYFGPGTRLLVL.

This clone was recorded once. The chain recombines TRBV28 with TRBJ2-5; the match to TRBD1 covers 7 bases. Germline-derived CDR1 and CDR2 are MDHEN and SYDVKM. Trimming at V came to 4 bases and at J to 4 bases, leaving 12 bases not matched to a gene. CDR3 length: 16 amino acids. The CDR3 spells CASSYPRQGWAETQYF. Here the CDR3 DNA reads TGTGCCAGCAGTTACCCGCGACAGGGTTGGGCAGAGACCCAGTACTTC.

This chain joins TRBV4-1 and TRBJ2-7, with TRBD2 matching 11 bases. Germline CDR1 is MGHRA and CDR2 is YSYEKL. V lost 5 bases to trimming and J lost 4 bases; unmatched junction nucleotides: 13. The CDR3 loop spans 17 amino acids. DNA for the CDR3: TGCGCCAGCAGCTACCTCCCGCTAGCGGGGGGCAATTACGAGCAGTACTTC. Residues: CASSYLPLAGGNYEQYF.

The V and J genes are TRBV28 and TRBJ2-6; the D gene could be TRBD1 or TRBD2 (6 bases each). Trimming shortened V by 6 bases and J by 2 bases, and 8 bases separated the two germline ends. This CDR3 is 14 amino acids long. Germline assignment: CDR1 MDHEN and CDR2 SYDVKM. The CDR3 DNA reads TGTGCCAGCAGGGAGGGGGCTGGGGCCAACGTCCTGACTTTC. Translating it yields CASREGAGANVLTF.

CDR3 amino acids: CASSPPSTASGGYEQYF. The CDR3 DNA is TGTGCCAGCTCACCCCCCAGCACCGCCAGCGGGGGCTACGAGCAGTACTTC. This chain uses TRBV18 with TRBJ2-7; 8 nucleotides line up with TRBD2. Unmatched junction bases numbered 13, after V lost 3 bases and J lost 3 bases. CDR3 length: 17 residues. Per the germline V gene, CDR1 is KGHSH and CDR2 is LQKENI. Complete variable domain (other parts from reference TRBV18 and TRBJ2-7): NAGVMQNPRHLVRRRGQEARLRCSPMKGHSHVYWYRQLPEEGLKFMVYLQKENIIDESGMPKERFSAEFPKEGPSILRIQQVVRGDSAAYFCASSPPSTASGGYEQYFGPGTRLTVT.

The CDR3 protein is CASSLGNTGLRTNAQPQHF. The CDR3, as DNA: TGTGCCAGCAGCTTAGGAAATACAGGGCTAAGGACCAACGCGCAGCCCCAGCATTTT. The chain employs TRBV7-8 and TRBJ1-5; D is perhaps TRBD1 (6 bases). The CDR3 consists of 19 residues. Germline loops: CDR1 SGHVS, CDR2 FQNEAQ. V lost 1 base to trimming and J lost 7 bases, with 26 bases between them.

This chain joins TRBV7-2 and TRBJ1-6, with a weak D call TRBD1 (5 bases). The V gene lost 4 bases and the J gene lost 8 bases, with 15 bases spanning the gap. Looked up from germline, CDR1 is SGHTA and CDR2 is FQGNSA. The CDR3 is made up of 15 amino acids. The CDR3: CASSSTGHGDSPLHF. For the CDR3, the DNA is TGTGCCAGCAGCTCCACTGGACACGGAGATTCACCCCTCCACTTT. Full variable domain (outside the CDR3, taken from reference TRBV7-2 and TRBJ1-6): GAGVSQSPSNKVTEKGKDVELRCDPISGHTALYWYRQSLGQGLEFLIYFQGNSAPDKSGLPSDRFSAERTGGSVSTLTIQRTQQEDSAVYLCASSSTGHGDSPLHFGNGTRLTVT.

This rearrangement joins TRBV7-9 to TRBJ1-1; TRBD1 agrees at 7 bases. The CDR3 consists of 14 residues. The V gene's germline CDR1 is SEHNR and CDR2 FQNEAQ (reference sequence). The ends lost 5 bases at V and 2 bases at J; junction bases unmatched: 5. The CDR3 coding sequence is TGTGCCAGCAGCGTGACAGGGACTAACACTGAAGCTTTCTTT. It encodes CASSVTGTNTEAFF.

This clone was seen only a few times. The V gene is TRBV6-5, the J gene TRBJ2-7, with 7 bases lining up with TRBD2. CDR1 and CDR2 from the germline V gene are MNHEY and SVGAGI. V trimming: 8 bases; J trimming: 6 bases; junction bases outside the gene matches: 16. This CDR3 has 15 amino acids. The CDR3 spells CASAAFGGGPSEQYF. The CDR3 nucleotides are TGTGCCAGCGCCGCGTTCGGGGGAGGGCCCTCCGAGCAGTACTTC.

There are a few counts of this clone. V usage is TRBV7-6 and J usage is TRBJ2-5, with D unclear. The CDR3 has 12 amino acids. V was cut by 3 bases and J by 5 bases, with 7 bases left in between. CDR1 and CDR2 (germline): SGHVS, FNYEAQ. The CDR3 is CASSFPQETQYF. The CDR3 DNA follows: TGTGCCAGCAGCTTTCCCCAGGAGACCCAGTACTTC.

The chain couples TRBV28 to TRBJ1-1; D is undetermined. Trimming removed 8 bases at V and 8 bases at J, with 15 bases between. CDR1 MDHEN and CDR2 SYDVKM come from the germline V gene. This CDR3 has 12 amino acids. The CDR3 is CASRTPGGEAFF. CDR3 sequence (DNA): TGTGCCAGCCGCACCCCCGGAGGAGAAGCTTTCTTT.

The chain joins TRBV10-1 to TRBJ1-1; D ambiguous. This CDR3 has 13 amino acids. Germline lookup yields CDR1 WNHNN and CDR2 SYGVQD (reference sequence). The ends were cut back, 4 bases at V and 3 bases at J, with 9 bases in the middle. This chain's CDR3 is CASSAARHTEAFF. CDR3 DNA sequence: TGCGCCAGCAGTGCAGCAAGACACACTGAAGCTTTCTTT.

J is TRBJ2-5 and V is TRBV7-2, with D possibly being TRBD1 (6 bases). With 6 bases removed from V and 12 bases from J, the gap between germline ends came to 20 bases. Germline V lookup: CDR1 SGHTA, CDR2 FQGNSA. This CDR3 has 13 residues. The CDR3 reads CASRQTSGTPEYF. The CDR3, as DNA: TGTGCCAGCAGACAAACATCCGGGACACCAGAGTACTTC.

The CDR3 coding sequence is TGTGCCAGTAGTCCCGATCGATCCGGGACAGGCAATCAGCCCCAGCATTTT. Its protein is CASSPDRSGTGNQPQHF. This chain connects TRBV19 to TRBJ1-5; 7 bases line up with TRBD1. The CDR3 has 17 residues. Germline trimming cut 5 bases from V and 2 bases from J; bases unmatched to any gene: 12. Germline CDR1 and CDR2: LNHDA and SQIVND (reference sequence).

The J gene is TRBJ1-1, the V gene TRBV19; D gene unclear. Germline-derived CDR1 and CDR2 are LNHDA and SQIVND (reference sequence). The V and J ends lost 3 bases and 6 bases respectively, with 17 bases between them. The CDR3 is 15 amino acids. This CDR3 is CASSIRSVGFSEAFF. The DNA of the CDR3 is TGTGCCAGTAGTATTCGAAGCGTTGGATTTTCTGAAGCTTTCTTT.

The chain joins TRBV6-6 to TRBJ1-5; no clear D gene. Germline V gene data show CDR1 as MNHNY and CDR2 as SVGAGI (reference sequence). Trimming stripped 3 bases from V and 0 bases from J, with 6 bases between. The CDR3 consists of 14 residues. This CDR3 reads CASSYRLSNQPQHF. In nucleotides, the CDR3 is TGTGCCAGCAGTTATAGACTTAGCAATCAGCCCCAGCATTTT.

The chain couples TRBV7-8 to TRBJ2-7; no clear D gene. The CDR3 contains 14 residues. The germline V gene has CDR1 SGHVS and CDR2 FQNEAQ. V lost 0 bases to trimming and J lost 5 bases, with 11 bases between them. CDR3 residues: CASSLAFVVHEQYF. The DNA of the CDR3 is TGTGCCAGCAGCTTAGCGTTCGTAGTACACGAGCAGTACTTC.

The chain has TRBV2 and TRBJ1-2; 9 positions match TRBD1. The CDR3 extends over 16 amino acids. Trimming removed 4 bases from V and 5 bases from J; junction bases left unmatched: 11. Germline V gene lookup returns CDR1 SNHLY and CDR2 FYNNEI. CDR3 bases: TGTGCCAGCAGTGGCCGGGACAGGGAAGTTGGGTATGGCTACACCTTC. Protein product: CASSGRDREVGYGYTF.

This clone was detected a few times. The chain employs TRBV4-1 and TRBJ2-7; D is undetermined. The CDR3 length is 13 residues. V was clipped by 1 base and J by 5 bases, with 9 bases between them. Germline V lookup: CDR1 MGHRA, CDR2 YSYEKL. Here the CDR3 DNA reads TGCGCCAGCAGCCAAGTCATTTCCCACGAGCAGTACTTC. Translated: CASSQVISHEQYF.